The clone carrying this T cell receptor (beta chain) was recorded many times. No antigen is known for it. The sample is drawn from a study of metastatic and nonmetastatic thyroid tumors. Overall study context: Both malignant and benign thyroid patients supplied peripheral blood and tumor or nodule tissue samples, across which the repertoires of these patients were then compared.

The CDR3 length is 17 residues. Germline V gene sequence: CDR1 LGHNA, CDR2 YSLEER. Trimming left V 2 bases short and J 0 bases short, with 14 bases between. As processed by the authors: Variation in CDR3 across clinicopathological groups served as the basis for constructing a distant-metastasis classifier in papillary thyroid cancer. TCRdb called clones again from the PCR reads with MiXCR. The V and J calls were determined by TCRdb, not by the authors. This sample yields roughly 44,000 clones, of which about 24% are seen a single time; 13% to 15% belongs to the top ten. Patients underwent thyroid surgery, and none had received any treatment before it. The study, taken as a whole, reports: It was reported that TCR beta diversity was significantly higher in malignant thyroid tumors than benign nodules, in blood and tumor.

Input material: tumor tissue. The TCR sequence derives from a female donor with papillary thyroid cancer or a benign thyroid nodule (not recorded which). Some clones in this sample may be carry-over from other donors' samples. This rearrangement joins TRBV4-3 to TRBJ2-1; no definite D call. Here the CDR3 reads CASSQQLDKSSYNEQFF. The CDR3 DNA follows: TGCGCCAGCAGCCAACAACTTGATAAAAGCTCCTACAATGAGCAGTTCTTC.